This T cell receptor beta chain was retrieved from a study of blood T cell repertoires in COVID-19. In the study overall: COVID-19 samples collected from the United States, Italy and Spain covered acute and convalescent phases.

Measured with immunoSEQ multiplex PCR; TCRdb has only the in-frame clones, and not every one. This table has more than 110,000 clones, roughly 73% appearing once. V dropped 2 bases and J dropped 5 bases, with 14 bases sitting between them. The CDR3 has 15 residues. CDR1 is KGHSH and CDR2 is LQKENI in the germline V gene. Sequencing was done on a sample of peripheral blood. The chain employs TRBV18 and TRBJ2-3; maybe TRBD2 (5 bases). The receptor was derived from a woman aged 45-59 years with active or convalescent COVID-19. The CDR3 coding sequence is TGTGCCAGCTCACCAAGTCGTGGAGGAATAGATACGCAGTATTTT. It encodes CASSPSRGGIDTQYF.